The 21 T cell receptor beta chains given below trace back to one sample, sequenced in a study of blood T cell repertoires in COVID-19. Repertoires were generated with immunoSEQ multiplex PCR, while TCRdb's copy carries only in-frame clones and drops some. The sample has about 100,000 clones, about four fifths seen once. The source material was peripheral blood. All receptors derive from a man in his 60s with acute or convalescent COVID-19.

This clone was counted a few times. The chain is built from TRBV19 and TRBJ2-2; D perhaps matches TRBD2 (6 bases). Germline values: CDR1 LNHDA, CDR2 SQIVND (reference sequence). The ends were cut back, 6 bases at V and 3 bases at J, with 29 bases in the middle. The CDR3 is 20 amino acids. The CDR3 loop reads CASSNRGRAGLKRDTGELFF. In DNA form, the CDR3 reads TGTGCCAGTAGCAACCGCGGAAGGGCAGGACTTAAGCGGGACACCGGGGAGCTGTTTTTT.

The V and J genes are TRBV5-6 and TRBJ2-7; the D gene is possibly TRBD2 (6 bases). Germline CDR1 is SGHDT and CDR2 is YYEEEE. The CDR3 has 14 residues. The germline V and J ends were trimmed by 4 bases and 7 bases, with 18 bases remaining between them. CDR3 bases: TGTGCCAGCAGCCGAAGTGGGCGGGGCTGGGAGCAGTACTTC. Its protein is CASSRSGRGWEQYF.

This clone was picked up a small number of times. This chain links TRBV5-4 with TRBJ1-2; D is perhaps TRBD1 (5 bases). The V end was cut by 7 bases, the J end by 0 bases, with 10 bases between. The CDR3 has 13 residues. Looked up from germline, CDR1 is SGHNT and CDR2 is YYREEE (reference sequence). CDR3 sequence: CASFRTSNYGYTF. The DNA of the CDR3 is TGTGCCAGCTTTCGGACATCTAACTATGGCTACACCTTC.

This chain joins TRBV24-1 and TRBJ2-2, with TRBD2 matching over 13 bases. The V gene's germline CDR1 is KGHDR and CDR2 SFDVKD. The CDR3 spans 17 residues. The V gene end was trimmed by 7 bases and the J gene end by 1 base; junction bases not matched to a gene: 5. CDR3 sequence reads: CATSRTSGRGNTGELFF. The CDR3 DNA is TGTGCCACCAGCAGGACTAGCGGGAGAGGGAACACCGGGGAGCTGTTTTTT.

The J gene is TRBJ2-3, the V gene TRBV5-6, with TRBD1 as a possible D gene (6 bases). Trimming cost V 2 bases and J 2 bases, with 9 bases left between them. The CDR3 extends over 14 amino acids. The germline V gene encodes CDR1 SGHDT and CDR2 YYEEEE. CDR3 sequence reads: CASSLGGTTDTQYF. As DNA, the CDR3 is TGTGCCAGCAGCTTAGGGGGAACCACAGATACGCAGTATTTT.

V gene TRBV5-1 combines with J gene TRBJ2-3; TRBD2 agrees at 9 bases. Unmatched junction bases numbered 9, after V lost 4 bases and J lost 3 bases. Germline CDR1 and CDR2: SGHRS and YFSETQ. This CDR3 has 16 residues. The CDR3 DNA reads as TGCGCCAGCAGCCCCCTCGGCGGGAGGGAAACAGATACGCAGTATTTT. Translating it yields CASSPLGGRETDTQYF.

A remark on this clone: The sample contains more than one DNA sequence encoding this CDR3. This chain uses TRBV6-2 or TRBV6-3 with TRBJ2-7, with D possibly matching TRBD1 (5 bases). In germline, CDR1 is MNHEY, CDR2 SVGEGT. V was shortened by 5 bases and J by 1 base, with 9 bases between the two germline ends. This CDR3 has 13 residues. DNA for the CDR3: TGTGCCAGCAGTATAGACAGTTCCTACGAGCAGTACGTC. This translates into CASSIDSSYEQYV.

This rearrangement joins TRBV2 to TRBJ1-1; perhaps TRBD1 as D (6 bases). CDR1 and CDR2 (germline): SNHLY, FYNNEI. This CDR3 contains 14 residues. Between the trimmed V and J ends, which lost 6 bases and 8 bases, there was a span of 19 bases. The CDR3: CASRILTGPPEAFF. CDR3 nucleotides: TGTGCCAGCAGGATTTTAACAGGGCCCCCGGAAGCTTTCTTT. Full variable domain (remainder filled in from reference TRBV2 and TRBJ1-1): EPEVTQTPSHQVTQMGQEVILRCVPISNHLYFYWYRQILGQKVEFLVSFYNNEISEKSEIFDDQFSVERPDGSNFTLKIRSTKLEDSAMYFCASRILTGPPEAFFGQGTRLTVV.

The chain links TRBV4-1 to TRBJ1-3, with a tentative D call TRBD1 (5 bases). The germline gives CDR1 MGHRA, CDR2 YSYEKL. The CDR3 is 15 amino acids. V lost 3 bases and J lost 0, with 9 bases in between. The CDR3: CASSQGLSSGNTIYF. DNA of the CDR3: TGCGCCAGCAGCCAGGGGCTGAGCTCTGGAAACACCATATATTTT.

The gene calls are TRBV24-1 and TRBJ2-1; the match to TRBD2 covers 9 bases. The CDR3 sequence is 16 residues long. With V trimmed by 0 bases and J by 4 bases, 3 bases remained unmatched. Germline CDR1 KGHDR, CDR2 SFDVKD. The CDR3 region is CATSDLSAGGYNEQFF. The CDR3 DNA reads TGTGCCACCAGTGATTTGTCAGCGGGAGGATACAATGAGCAGTTCTTC.

This clone was seen a few times. This chain uses TRBV6-1 with TRBJ1-1; TRBD1 aligns across 7 bases. CDR3 length: 14 residues. The V gene end was trimmed by 3 bases and the J gene end by 4 bases; junction bases not matched to a gene: 5. CDR1 is MNHNS, CDR2 SASEGT, per germline. CDR3 region: CASSDQGEVTEAFF. The DNA for the CDR3 is TGTGCCAGCAGTGACCAGGGGGAGGTCACTGAAGCTTTCTTT.

This clone was found a few times. This chain links TRBV18 with TRBJ2-4, with 8 bases identical to TRBD1. This CDR3 contains 16 residues. The V gene end was trimmed by 3 bases and the J gene end by 0 bases; junction bases not matched to a gene: 4. Germline values: CDR1 KGHSH, CDR2 LQKENI. The CDR3 reads CASSPGQEGAKNIQYF. CDR3 DNA: TGTGCCAGCTCACCGGGACAGGAGGGAGCCAAAAACATTCAGTACTTC.

The chain combines TRBV6-5 with TRBJ1-2; the match to TRBD1 covers 9 bases. CDR1 and CDR2 (germline): MNHEY, SVGAGI. Losses at the gene ends were 0 bases for V and 4 bases for J; bases not matched to a gene: 6. The CDR3 runs to 16 residues. CDR3: CASSYSTGGGPYGYTF. Here the CDR3 DNA reads TGTGCCAGCAGTTACTCGACAGGGGGTGGGCCCTATGGCTACACCTTC.

The table lists this clone with a count of one. V gene TRBV11-2 combines with J gene TRBJ1-1; the match to TRBD1 covers 8 bases. This CDR3 has 16 residues. Per the germline V gene, CDR1 is SGHAT and CDR2 is FQNNGV. The junction had 15 bases not matched to a gene; V was cut back by 1 base and J by 11 bases. The CDR3, as DNA: TGTGCCAGCAGCTTAGTTGGCAGGGGGCGATCTTTTACGGCTTTCTTT. It encodes CASSLVGRGRSFTAFF.

The J gene is TRBJ2-1, the V gene TRBV11-3; TRBD2 is a possible D gene (5 bases). V was clipped by 1 base and J by 0 bases, with 13 bases between them. The CDR3 extends over 17 amino acids. Germline CDR1 reads SGHNT; CDR2 reads YENEEA. CDR3 loop: CASSLGISAGSYNEQFF. CDR3 nucleotide sequence: TGTGCCAGCAGCTTAGGGATTTCGGCGGGCTCCTACAATGAGCAGTTCTTC.

This clone was seen a handful of times. This CDR3 reads CASSPSSNRGTKETQYF. The CDR3 DNA is TGTGCCAGCAGTCCATCATCGAACAGGGGGACTAAGGAGACCCAGTACTTC. V usage is TRBV7-8 and J usage is TRBJ2-5; perhaps TRBD1 as D (8 bases). Trimming removed 6 bases at V and 5 bases at J, with 25 bases between. The CDR3 has 17 residues. Per germline, CDR1 SGHVS and CDR2 FQNEAQ.

This clone came up once. The rearrangement joins TRBV9 to TRBJ2-3, with 9 bases identical to TRBD1. This CDR3 region has 15 residues. Germline CDR1 is SGDLS and CDR2 is YYNGEE. J was trimmed by 1 base and V by 4 bases; bases with no gene match: 4. The CDR3 DNA is TGTGCCAGCAGCCCATGGGACAGGGGCACAGATACGCAGTATTTT. Translated, it gives CASSPWDRGTDTQYF.

This chain connects TRBV5-1 to TRBJ2-3; the D gene is possibly TRBD2 (5 bases). The CDR3 loop spans 13 amino acids. Per germline, CDR1 SGHRS and CDR2 YFSETQ. V was shortened by 0 bases and J by 8 bases, with 10 bases between the two germline ends. CDR3 sequence reads: CASSLDGVGTQYF. The DNA for the CDR3 is TGCGCCAGCAGCTTGGACGGGGTGGGTACGCAGTATTTT.

This sequence joins TRBV7-8 and TRBJ2-1; D possibly corresponds to TRBD1 (6 bases). CDR1 and CDR2 from the germline V gene are SGHVS and FQNEAQ. This CDR3 is 12 amino acids long. Trimming took off 1 base at V and 11 bases at J, with 9 bases between the two ends. The CDR3 region has the DNA TGTGCCAGCAGCTTAGACAGGGCGAAGCAGTTCTTC. It encodes CASSLDRAKQFF.

This chain uses TRBV5-1 with TRBJ1-3; D remains unclear. CDR3 length: 17 residues. Germline V CDR1 and CDR2: SGHRS, YFSETQ. Trimming removed 1 base at V and 0 bases at J, with 14 bases between. The CDR3 loop reads CASSLNRPTFSGNTIYF. CDR3 sequence (DNA): TGCGCCAGCAGCTTGAACCGCCCAACTTTCTCTGGAAACACCATATATTTT.

The gene calls are TRBV12-3 or TRBV12-4 and TRBJ1-2; no firm D call. Trimming took off 5 bases at V and 8 bases at J, with 12 bases between the two ends. This CDR3 has 12 amino acids. CDR3 sequence: CASSGADFGYTF. DNA of the CDR3: TGTGCCAGCAGTGGCGCCGACTTCGGCTACACCTTC.